This TCR beta chain stems from a study of cytomegalovirus exposure and HLA in healthy donors. PCR involved 60 Vbeta and 13 Jbeta primers. Some clones are missing from TCRdb's copy, which holds only in-frame ones; the method was immunoSEQ multiplex PCR. This table has approximately 97,000 clones, around 84% appearing once. This clone was seen a single time. The J segment lost 3 bases and the V segment lost 7 bases, leaving 6 bases of the junction unmatched. This CDR3 is 13 amino acids long. In germline, CDR1 is ENHRY, CDR2 SYGVKD. This TCR was sampled from a woman between 35 and 50 years old in good health and CMV-seropositive. The sample was PBMCs. V is TRBV10-3 and J is TRBJ2-7, with 7 bases that match TRBD2. The CDR3 protein is CAITSGGLYEQYF. The CDR3 DNA sequence: TGTGCCATCACGTCGGGAGGTCTCTACGAGCAGTACTTC.